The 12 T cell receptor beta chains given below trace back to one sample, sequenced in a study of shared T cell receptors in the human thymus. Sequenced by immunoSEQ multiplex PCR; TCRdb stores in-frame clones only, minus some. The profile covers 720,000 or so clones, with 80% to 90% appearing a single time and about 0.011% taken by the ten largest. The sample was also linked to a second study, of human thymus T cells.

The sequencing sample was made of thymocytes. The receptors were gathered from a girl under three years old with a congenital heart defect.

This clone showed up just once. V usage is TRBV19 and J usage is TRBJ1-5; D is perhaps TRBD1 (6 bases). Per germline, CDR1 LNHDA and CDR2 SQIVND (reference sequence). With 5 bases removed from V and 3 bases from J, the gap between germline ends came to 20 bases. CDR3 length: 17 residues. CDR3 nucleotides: TGTGCCAGTAGTGATGGCTTGGCGGGGGCCCTCAATCAGCCCCAGCATTTT. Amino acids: CASSDGLAGALNQPQHF.

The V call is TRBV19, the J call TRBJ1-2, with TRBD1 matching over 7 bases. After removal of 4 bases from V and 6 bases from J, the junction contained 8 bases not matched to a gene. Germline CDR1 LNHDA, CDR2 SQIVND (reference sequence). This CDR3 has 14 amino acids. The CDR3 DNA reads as TGTGCCAGTAGTACCCCAGGGGGGTTTAATGGCTACACCTTC. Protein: CASSTPGGFNGYTF.

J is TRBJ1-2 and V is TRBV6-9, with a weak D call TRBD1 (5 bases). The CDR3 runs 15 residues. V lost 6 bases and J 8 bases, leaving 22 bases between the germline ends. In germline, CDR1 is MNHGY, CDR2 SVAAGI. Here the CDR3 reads CASSQRSGCGQGYTF. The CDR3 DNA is TGTGCCAGCAGCCAAAGGTCAGGGTGTGGTCAGGGCTACACCTTC.

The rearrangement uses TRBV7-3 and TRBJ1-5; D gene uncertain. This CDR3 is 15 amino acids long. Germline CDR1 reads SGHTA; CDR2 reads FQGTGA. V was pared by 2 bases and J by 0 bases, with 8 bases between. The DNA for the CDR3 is TGTGCCAGCAGCTTAGGAGGGCGTAGCAATCAGCCCCAGCATTTT. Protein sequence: CASSLGGRSNQPQHF.

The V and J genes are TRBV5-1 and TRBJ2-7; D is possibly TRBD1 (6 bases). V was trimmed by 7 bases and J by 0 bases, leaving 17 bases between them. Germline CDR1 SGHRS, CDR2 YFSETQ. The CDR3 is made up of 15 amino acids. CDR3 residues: CASHNSGHDSYEQYF. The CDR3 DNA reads TGCGCCAGCCATAATTCGGGACATGACTCCTACGAGCAGTACTTC.

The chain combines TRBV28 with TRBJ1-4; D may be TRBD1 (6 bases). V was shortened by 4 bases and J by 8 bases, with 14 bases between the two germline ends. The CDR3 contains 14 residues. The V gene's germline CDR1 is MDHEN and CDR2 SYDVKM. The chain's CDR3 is CASSSQGFWEKLFF. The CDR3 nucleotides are TGTGCCAGCAGTTCTCAGGGGTTTTGGGAAAAACTGTTTTTT.

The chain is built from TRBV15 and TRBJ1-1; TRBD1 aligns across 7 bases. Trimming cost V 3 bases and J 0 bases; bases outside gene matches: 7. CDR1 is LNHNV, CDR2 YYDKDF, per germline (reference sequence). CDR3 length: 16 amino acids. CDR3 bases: TGTGCCACCAGCAGGGACAGGTCTCAGATGAACACTGAAGCTTTCTTT. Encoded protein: CATSRDRSQMNTEAFF.

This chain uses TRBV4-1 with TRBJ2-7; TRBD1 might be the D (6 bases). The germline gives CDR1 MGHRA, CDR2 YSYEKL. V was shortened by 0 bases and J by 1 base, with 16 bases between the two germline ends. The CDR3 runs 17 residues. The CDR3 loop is CASSQESGRQVSYEQYF. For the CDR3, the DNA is TGCGCCAGCAGCCAAGAATCGGGGAGACAGGTATCCTACGAGCAGTACTTC.

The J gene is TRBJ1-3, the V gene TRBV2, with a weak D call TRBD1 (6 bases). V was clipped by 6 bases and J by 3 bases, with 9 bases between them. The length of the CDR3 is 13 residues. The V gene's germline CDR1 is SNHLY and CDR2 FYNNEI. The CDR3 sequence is CASSRDIGNTIYF. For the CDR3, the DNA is TGTGCCAGCAGCCGGGACATTGGAAACACCATATATTTT.

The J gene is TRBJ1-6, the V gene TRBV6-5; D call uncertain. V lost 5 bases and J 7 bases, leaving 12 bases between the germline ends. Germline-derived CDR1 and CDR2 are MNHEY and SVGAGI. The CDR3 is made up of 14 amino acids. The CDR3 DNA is TGTGCCAGCAGTGCCCTGGGCAGAAATTCACCCCTCCACTTT. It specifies CASSALGRNSPLHF.

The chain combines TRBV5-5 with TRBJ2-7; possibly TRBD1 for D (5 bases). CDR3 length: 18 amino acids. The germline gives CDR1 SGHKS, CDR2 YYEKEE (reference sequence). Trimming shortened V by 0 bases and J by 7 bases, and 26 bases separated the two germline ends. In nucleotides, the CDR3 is TGTGCCAGCAGCTTGGGGGGTACTTGGCAGGGAAACCCTACGGAGCAGTACTTC. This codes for CASSLGGTWQGNPTEQYF.

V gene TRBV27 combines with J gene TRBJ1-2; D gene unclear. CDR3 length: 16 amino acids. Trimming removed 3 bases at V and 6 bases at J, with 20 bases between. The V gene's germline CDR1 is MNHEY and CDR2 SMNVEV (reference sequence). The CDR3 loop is CASSFTRDGQLNGYTF. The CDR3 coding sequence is TGTGCCAGCAGTTTTACTCGGGATGGGCAGCTAAATGGCTACACCTTC.